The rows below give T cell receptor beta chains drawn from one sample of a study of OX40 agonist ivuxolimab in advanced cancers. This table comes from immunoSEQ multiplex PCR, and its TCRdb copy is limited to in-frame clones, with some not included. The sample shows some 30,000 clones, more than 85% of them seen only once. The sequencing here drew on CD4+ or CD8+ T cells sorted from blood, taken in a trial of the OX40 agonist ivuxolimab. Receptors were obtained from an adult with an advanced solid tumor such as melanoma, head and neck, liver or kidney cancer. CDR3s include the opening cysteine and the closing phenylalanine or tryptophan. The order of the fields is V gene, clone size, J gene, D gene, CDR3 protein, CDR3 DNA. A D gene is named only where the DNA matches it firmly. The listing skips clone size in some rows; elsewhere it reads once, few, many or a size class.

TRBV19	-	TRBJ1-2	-	CASSAKWGRDEYGYTF	TGTGCCAGTAGCGCCAAATGGGGCCGGGACGAATATGGCTACACCTTC
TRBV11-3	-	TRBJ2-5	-	CASSAKQGKETQYF	TGTGCCAGCAGCGCAAAACAGGGAAAAGAGACCCAGTACTTC
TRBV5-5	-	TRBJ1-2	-	CASTPSGNYGYTF	TGTGCCAGCACACCAAGCGGGAACTATGGCTACACCTTC
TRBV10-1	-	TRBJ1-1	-	CASSRDVANTEAFF	TGCGCCAGCAGCCGGGACGTAGCAAACACTGAAGCTTTCTTT
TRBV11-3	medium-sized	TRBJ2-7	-	CASSSNRPEQYF	TGTGCCAGCAGCTCAAACAGGCCCGAGCAGTACTTC
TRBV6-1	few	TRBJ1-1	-	CASNVQDSNTEAFF	TGTGCCAGCAATGTGCAGGACTCTAACACTGAAGCTTTCTTT
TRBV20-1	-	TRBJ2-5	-	CSASYSWTQYF	TGCAGTGCTAGCTATAGTTGGACCCAGTACTTC
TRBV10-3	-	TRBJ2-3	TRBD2	CATGTSGDTDTQYF	TGTGCCACCGGGACTAGCGGGGACACAGATACGCAGTATTTT
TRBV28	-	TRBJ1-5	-	CASSSWGQPQHF	TGTGCCAGCAGTTCGTGGGGCCAGCCCCAGCATTTT
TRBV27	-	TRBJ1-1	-	CASRRGSTEAFF	TGTGCCAGCAGAAGGGGATCCACTGAAGCTTTCTTT
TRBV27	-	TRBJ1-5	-	CASSLSGYGQPQHF	TGTGCCAGCAGTTTATCAGGGTACGGCCAGCCCCAGCATTTT
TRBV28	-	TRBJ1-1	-	CASSHPRIGEGEAFF	TGTGCCAGCAGTCACCCTAGGATCGGGGAGGGTGAAGCTTTCTTT
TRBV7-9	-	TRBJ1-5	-	CASSQSSNQPQHF	TGTGCCAGCAGCCAGTCATCCAATCAGCCCCAGCATTTT
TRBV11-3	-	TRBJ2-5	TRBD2	CASSLDLLAGGPKETQYF	TGTGCCAGCAGCTTAGATCTCCTAGCGGGGGGGCCTAAGGAGACCCAGTACTTC
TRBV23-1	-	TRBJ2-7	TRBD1	CASSHYRGPHRIPPYEQYF	TGCGCCAGCAGTCACTACAGGGGTCCCCACAGGATCCCACCCTACGAGCAGTACTTC
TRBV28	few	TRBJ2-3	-	CASSWVGADTQYF	TGTGCCAGCAGTTGGGTGGGAGCAGATACGCAGTATTTT
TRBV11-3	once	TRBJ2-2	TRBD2	CASSLTTLGLAGNGELFF	TGTGCCAGCAGCTTAACCACGTTGGGACTAGCGGGAAACGGGGAGCTGTTTTTT